A selection of T cell receptor beta chains follows, all from one sample in a study of cytomegalovirus exposure and HLA in healthy donors. Libraries were prepared by immunoSEQ multiplex PCR; TCRdb keeps only in-frame clonotypes and omits some of them. This sample yields 40,000 to 55,000 clones, of which approximately 85% are seen a single time; 6.7% belongs to the top ten. Sequences were obtained from PBMCs. The receptors come from a woman aged 30 to 39 in good health and CMV-seronegative. CDR3s include the opening cysteine and the closing phenylalanine or tryptophan. The D gene is left open where the match is weak. Where a row states a size, it is once, few, many or the class of an expanded clone; other rows omit it.

size	V	J	D	CDR3
-	TRBV6-1	TRBJ1-5	-	CASKPQGSNQPQHF
-	TRBV14	TRBJ2-7	TRBD2	CASSPSHTPTGGVLPYEQYF
-	TRBV28	TRBJ2-7	TRBD1	CASSFPGQHYEQYF
-	TRBV11-2	TRBJ2-2	-	CASSLVVTELFF
few	TRBV29-1	TRBJ1-2	-	CSVHPGGRDGYTF
-	TRBV28	TRBJ1-2	-	CASSRTVGDGYTF
few	TRBV4-2	TRBJ2-7	TRBD2	CASSPDGTSGSHEQYF
-	TRBV7-9	TRBJ2-7	TRBD1	CASSLDGQGRYEQYF
-	TRBV29-1	TRBJ1-1	-	CSVRGGSEAFF
-	TRBV27	TRBJ2-2	TRBD1	CASSSWTGGNTGELFF
-	TRBV6-5	TRBJ2-1	TRBD2	CASSFLAGGPTEQFF
-	TRBV5-6	TRBJ1-2	-	CASSLEEGGYGYTF
-	TRBV2	TRBJ1-3	TRBD1	CASSVGQKNTIYF
-	TRBV28	TRBJ2-7	TRBD2	CASSDGASGTYEQYF
-	TRBV5-1	TRBJ1-2	TRBD1	CASSDRGGYGYTF
-	TRBV10-1	TRBJ2-3	-	CASSESFDSPSDTQYF
-	TRBV5-1	TRBJ2-4	-	CASSPEGWGDIQYF
-	TRBV11-2	TRBJ1-1	-	CASSPVTEANTEAFF
-	TRBV27	TRBJ2-4	-	CASSLLGAGNIQYF
-	TRBV14	TRBJ1-4	TRBD1	CASSQESGTGLEKLFF
-	TRBV6-1	TRBJ1-1	-	CASSEVWGGNTEAFF
-	TRBV28	TRBJ2-1	-	CASGLNSYNEQFF
-	TRBV28	TRBJ1-5	-	CASSSLTGPLQPQHF
-	TRBV5-8	TRBJ1-4	TRBD1	CASSLKGQGREKLFF
-	TRBV10-3	TRBJ2-7	-	CASTASHEQYF
-	TRBV5-4	TRBJ2-7	TRBD1	CASSFQSLQGMYEQYF
once	TRBV6-5	TRBJ2-7	-	CASGRASEQYF
few	TRBV28	TRBJ2-7	-	CASSLTGVRQYF
-	TRBV15	TRBJ1-5	-	CATSRALGPQHF
-	TRBV12-5	TRBJ2-7	-	CASGLEPYEQYF
-	TRBV6-5	TRBJ2-7	TRBD2	CASRRGLAGAVEQYF
few	TRBV4-3	TRBJ2-7	TRBD2	CASSRGRGRGEQYF
-	TRBV29-1	TRBJ1-1	TRBD1	CSVGTGVNTEAFF
-	TRBV5-5	TRBJ2-3	TRBD1	CASSRTGGERTDTQYF
-	TRBV10-3	TRBJ2-7	TRBD1	CAISDPLGTGGPYEQYF
-	TRBV27	TRBJ2-5	-	CASSPSGDPRTQYF
-	TRBV7-2	TRBJ2-7	-	CASSLDLAALSYEQYF
-	TRBV5-1	TRBJ2-1	-	CASSLGGASSYNEQFF
-	TRBV14	TRBJ2-1	-	CASSQDSSYNEQFF
-	TRBV28	TRBJ2-7	-	CASSFRLVSNEQYF
few	TRBV5-4	TRBJ2-2	-	CASSTVGELFF
-	TRBV6-1	TRBJ1-1	-	CASSEIETKRTEAFF
-	TRBV28	TRBJ2-7	TRBD2	CASSTKREVVYEQYF
-	TRBV29-1	TRBJ2-3	-	CSVSQVITDTQYF
-	TRBV4-2	TRBJ1-1	TRBD1	CASSRLTGDNTEAFF
-	TRBV29-1	TRBJ2-1	TRBD2	CSVVGLVEAGGQHNEQFF
-	TRBV7-6	TRBJ1-2	-	CASSLGGGPSTGYTF
-	TRBV27	TRBJ2-3	TRBD2	CASRTSGVLDTQYF
-	TRBV28	TRBJ2-2	-	CASSFEGRVTGELFF
-	TRBV4-3	TRBJ2-2	-	CASSLGLRGELFF
-	TRBV5-1	TRBJ2-1	-	CASTYPGIAENNEQFF
-	TRBV5-1	TRBJ2-2	TRBD1	CASSLRTGGNTGELFF
once	TRBV9	TRBJ1-1	-	CASSVGGGYTEAFF